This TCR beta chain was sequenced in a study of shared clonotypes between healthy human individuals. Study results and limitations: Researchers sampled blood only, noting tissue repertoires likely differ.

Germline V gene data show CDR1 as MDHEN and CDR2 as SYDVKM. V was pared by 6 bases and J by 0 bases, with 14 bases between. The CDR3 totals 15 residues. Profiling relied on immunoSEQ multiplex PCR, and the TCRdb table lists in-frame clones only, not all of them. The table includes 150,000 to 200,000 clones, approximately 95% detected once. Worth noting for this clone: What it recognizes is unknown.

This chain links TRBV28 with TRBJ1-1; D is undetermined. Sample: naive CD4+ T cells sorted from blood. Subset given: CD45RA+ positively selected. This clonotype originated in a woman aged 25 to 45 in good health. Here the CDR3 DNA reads TGTGCCAGCAGCCCCCCCCGACGCCTGAACACTGAAGCTTTCTTT. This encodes CASSPPRRLNTEAFF.